Listed below are T cell receptor beta chains from one sample, sequenced in a study of blood T cell repertoires in COVID-19. This table comes from immunoSEQ multiplex PCR, and its TCRdb copy is limited to in-frame clones, with some not included. The sample consists of around 54,000 clones, around 89% of them appearing once. The source material was peripheral blood. These receptors were taken from a human donor in a cohort sampled during active COVID-19. Both conserved end residues are part of each CDR3. A D gene is named only where the DNA matches it firmly. Clone size is stated in some rows and not others, as once, few, many or a class when expanded.

j_gene	d_gene	v_gene	abundance	CDR3nt	CDR3aa
TRBJ2-7	TRBD2	TRBV2	.	TGTGCCAGCAGCGCCTTAGCGGGGGCCTACGAGCAGTACTTC	CASSALAGAYEQYF
TRBJ1-1	.	TRBV11-2	.	TGTGCCAGCAGCTTAGATGGGCGGACTTTAAACACTGAAGCTTTCTTT	CASSLDGRTLNTEAFF
TRBJ1-1	.	TRBV7-2	.	TGTGCCAGCAGCTTAAGTAGCGGGGCCGGCAGTGAAGCTTTCTTT	CASSLSSGAGSEAFF
TRBJ1-2	TRBD1	TRBV29-1	.	TGCAGCGTTGACGATCTAGGGACAGGGGGCTTATGGAATAACTATGGCTACACCTTC	CSVDDLGTGGLWNNYGYTF
TRBJ1-1	.	TRBV19	.	TGTGCCAGTAGTATCAAGCTCTTGATGAACACTGAAGCTTTCTTT	CASSIKLLMNTEAFF
TRBJ2-3	.	TRBV5-5	.	TGTGCCAGCAGCTTGGGCGCCCCAGATACGCAGTATTTT	CASSLGAPDTQYF
TRBJ1-2	TRBD1	TRBV29-1	.	TGCAGCGGCACCACCGGATCAGGGGGCAGTAACTATGGCTACACCTTC	CSGTTGSGGSNYGYTF
TRBJ2-7	TRBD2	TRBV15	.	TGTGCCACCAGCCACCTCCTAGCGGGAGAATACGAGCAGTACTTC	CATSHLLAGEYEQYF
TRBJ1-3	.	TRBV7-2	.	TGTGCCAGCAGCCCCCAGGTCGGGAGGGTAGGTGGAAACACCATATATTTT	CASSPQVGRVGGNTIYF
TRBJ2-7	TRBD2	TRBV5-8	few	TGTGCCAGCAGCTTGGGCCGACGGACTAGCGAGCAGTACTTC	CASSLGRRTSEQYF
TRBJ1-3	TRBD1	TRBV28	.	TGTGCCAGCAGTTTCGACCAGGGGGCTTGGAACACCATATATTTT	CASSFDQGAWNTIYF
TRBJ1-5	TRBD1	TRBV12-3/TRBV12-4	.	TGTGCCAGCACCGGACAGGGAATACAGCCCCAGCATTTT	CASTGQGIQPQHF
TRBJ2-1	TRBD2	TRBV5-4	.	TGTGCCAGCAGCCGTAGCGGGGGGACATACAATGAGCAGTTCTTC	CASSRSGGTYNEQFF
TRBJ2-3	.	TRBV4-3	.	TGCGCCAGCAGCCAAAATAGACTATTAGCCATGGATACGCAGTATTTT	CASSQNRLLAMDTQYF
TRBJ2-7	.	TRBV23-1	.	TGCGCCAGCAGTCACTTCAGTTCCTACGAGCAGTACTTC	CASSHFSSYEQYF
TRBJ2-7	TRBD2	TRBV9	.	TGTGCCAGCAGCGTAGGAACTAGCGGGAGCTACGAGCAGTACTTC	CASSVGTSGSYEQYF
TRBJ1-1	.	TRBV7-9	.	TGTGCCAGCAGCGAATTACAGGGAATTACTGAAGCTTTCTTT	CASSELQGITEAFF
TRBJ2-2	.	TRBV11-2	.	TGTGCCAGCAGCTTAGCCTCGGGACAGAACACCGGGGAGCTGTTTTTT	CASSLASGQNTGELFF
TRBJ2-7	.	TRBV3-1/TRBV3-2	few	TGTGCCAGCAGCCAAGCATACGAGCAGTACTTC	CASSQAYEQYF
TRBJ2-7	TRBD1	TRBV24-1	.	TGTGCCACCAGTGATTTGGGTAGACAGGGGACGAACTTC	CATSDLGRQGTNF
TRBJ2-3	TRBD2	TRBV9	.	TGTGCCAGCAGCGTAGATGGGGGGGCAGATACGCAGTATTTT	CASSVDGGADTQYF
TRBJ1-6	.	TRBV5-8	.	TGTGCCAGCAGCTGGGATTATTTAGGGACACCGGGCAAATCCCTCCACTTT	CASSWDYLGTPGKSLHF
TRBJ1-5	TRBD1	TRBV15	.	TGTGCCACCAGCAGAACGAGGACAGGGGAGGATCAGCCCCAGCATTTT	CATSRTRTGEDQPQHF
TRBJ1-4	.	TRBV27	.	TGTGCCAGCAGTTTACGATATATTCAGGCAACTAATGAAAAACTGTTTTTT	CASSLRYIQATNEKLFF
TRBJ2-7	.	TRBV6-6	few	TGTGCCAGCACTAGAGACGGGGGGCCGTCCTACGAGCAGTACTTC	CASTRDGGPSYEQYF
TRBJ2-3	TRBD2	TRBV11-2	.	TGTGCCAGCACTCTGCGGGGGGGCGTGTTTGATACGCAGTATTTT	CASTLRGGVFDTQYF
TRBJ2-7	.	TRBV7-9	.	TGTGCCAGCAGCTCTCCGGGCTCCTACGAGCAGTACTTC	CASSSPGSYEQYF
TRBJ2-2	TRBD1	TRBV11-3	.	TGTGCCAGCAGCCGTGGGACAGGGAACACCGGGGAGCTGTTTTTT	CASSRGTGNTGELFF
TRBJ2-7	.	TRBV5-5	.	TGTGCCAGCAGCTTGGGATTTGCAGACTCCTACGAGCAGTACTTC	CASSLGFADSYEQYF
TRBJ2-6	TRBD1	TRBV7-3	.	TGTGCCAGCAGCTTCTGGACAGGGGGCGTATCTGGGGCCAACGTCCTGACTTTC	CASSFWTGGVSGANVLTF
TRBJ2-7	.	TRBV12-2	.	TGTGCAAGTCGCTTCCACCGACAGGAGTACTTC	CASRFHRQEYF